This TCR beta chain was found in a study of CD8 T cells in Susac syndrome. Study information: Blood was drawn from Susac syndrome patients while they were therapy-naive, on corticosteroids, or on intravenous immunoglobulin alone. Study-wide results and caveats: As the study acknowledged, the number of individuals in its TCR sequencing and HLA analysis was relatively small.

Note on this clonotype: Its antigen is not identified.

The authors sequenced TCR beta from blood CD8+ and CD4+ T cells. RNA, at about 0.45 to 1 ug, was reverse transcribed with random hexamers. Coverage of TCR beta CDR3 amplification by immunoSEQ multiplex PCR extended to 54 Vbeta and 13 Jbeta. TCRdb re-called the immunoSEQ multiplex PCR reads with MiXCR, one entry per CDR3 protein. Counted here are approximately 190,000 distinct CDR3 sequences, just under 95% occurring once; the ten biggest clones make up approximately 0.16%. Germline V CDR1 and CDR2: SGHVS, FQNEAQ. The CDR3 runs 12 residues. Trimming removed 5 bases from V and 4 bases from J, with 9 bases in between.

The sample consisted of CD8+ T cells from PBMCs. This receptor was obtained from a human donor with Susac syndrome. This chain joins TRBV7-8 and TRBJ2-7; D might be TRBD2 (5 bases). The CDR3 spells CASSATSYEQYF. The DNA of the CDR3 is TGTGCCAGCAGCGCCACTAGTTACGAGCAGTACTTC.